This T cell receptor beta chain was recorded in a study of blood T cell repertoires in COVID-19 (dated by TCRdb to 2019 to 2021). Context from the whole study: Collaborator samples came from the United States, Italy and Spain and covered acute and convalescent phases of COVID-19. The repertoires were made available in a free public database intended to serve as a resource for research on the immune response to SARS-CoV-2. Sample metadata almost always included a de-identified subject ID, COVID-19 status, age in years and sex. Samples came from the ongoing ImmuneRACE study (first 160 participants) plus 1,254 subjects from 6 global collaborators. The dataset comprised deeply sampled blood TCRbeta repertoires from subjects exposed to, actively infected with, or recovered from COVID-19. Where available, HLA class I and class II types were taken from metadata supplied by the sample provider and were not determined by assay-based typing. The material from the prospective study consisted of cDNA or gDNA derived from T cells, B-cell-depleted T cells, or PBMCs. What the work shows at the level of the full study, not this receptor alone: Clinical and demographic metadata were provided uncurated, with the amount varying by source and participant.

Including the terminal cysteine and phenylalanine, the CDR3 comprises 13 residues. Just the 39-base CDR3 DNA is kept, in frame starting at base 1. The germline V gene supplies CDR1 KGHSH and CDR2 LQKENI. V and J lose 1 base and 3 bases, and a span of 6 bases separates them. TCRbeta CDR3 regions were amplified from genomic DNA using the immunoSEQ Assay, a bias-controlled multiplex PCR. Per the original workflow: The number of nucleated cells in each sample was estimated by amplification of reference gene primers within the assay. To quantify the absolute abundance of each unique TCRbeta CDR3 rearrangement, sequence reads were collapsed and filtered. For each sample, productive Simpson clonality was calculated as the square root of Simpson's diversity index over productive rearrangements. TCRdb holds this immuneACCESS table with in-frame rearrangements only. Some clones are missing; in checked studies, unresolved V genes explain under half, and the rest has no known cause. From that table come the V and J calls and clone size; the DNA was used to work out D and trimming. Present in this sample are around 240,000 clones, 70% to 90% of which were seen just once. 0.85% to 1% of the sample is in the top ten clones.

This clone is a singleton in its sample. The clone's antigen remains unknown. Per-base qualities were not stored, and no clone one base away is much larger. Each collaborating institution followed its own protocols to collect whole blood in K2EDTA tubes. For TCRbeta analysis, collaborators shipped samples as frozen whole blood, isolated PBMCs, or DNA extracted from either of those sample types. Rearrangement joined TRBV18 to TRBJ1-1, with the D gene not clear enough to name. Sequenced material: peripheral blood. This receptor was taken from a man aged 35 to 55 with acute or convalescent COVID-19. The CDR3 in this case is CASSPRRDTEAFF. The nucleotides read TGTGCCAGCTCACCACGACGGGACACTGAAGCTTTCTTT.